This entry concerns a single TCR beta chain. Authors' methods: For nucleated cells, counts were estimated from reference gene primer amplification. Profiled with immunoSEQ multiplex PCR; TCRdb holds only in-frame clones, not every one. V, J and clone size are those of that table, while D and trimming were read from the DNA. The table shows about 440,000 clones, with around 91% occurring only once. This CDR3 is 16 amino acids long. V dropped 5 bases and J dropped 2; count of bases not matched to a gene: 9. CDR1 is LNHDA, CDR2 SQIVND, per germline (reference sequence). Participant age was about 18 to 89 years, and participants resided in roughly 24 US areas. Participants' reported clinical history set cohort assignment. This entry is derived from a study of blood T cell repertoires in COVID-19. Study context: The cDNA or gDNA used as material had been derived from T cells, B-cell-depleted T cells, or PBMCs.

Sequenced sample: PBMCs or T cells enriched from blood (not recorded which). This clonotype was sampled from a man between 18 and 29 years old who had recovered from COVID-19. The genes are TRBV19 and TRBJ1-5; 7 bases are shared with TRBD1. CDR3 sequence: CASSFEGASGNQPQHF. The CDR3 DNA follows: TGTGCCAGTAGTTTTGAGGGGGCTTCGGGCAATCAGCCCCAGCATTTT.